What follows is one TCR beta chain and its context. A much bigger clone sits one base away, suggesting this may be a read error. TCRdb used MiXCR to reprocess the PCR reads, holding one entry per CDR3 protein. The sample has around 470,000 distinct CDR3 sequences, over 20% seen once. This entry comes from a study of molecular identifiers for immune sequencing clone quantification. Germline assignment: CDR1 SNHLY and CDR2 FYNNEI. The CDR3 is made up of 14 amino acids. V lost 4 bases, J lost 6 bases, and 15 bases lay in between. The chain links TRBV2 to TRBJ1-2; D perhaps matches TRBD1 (5 bases). What was sequenced was naive CD8+ T cells from blood, with Jurkat cell RNA spiked in. Subset given: FACS-sorted CD8+CD4-CCR7+CD45RA+ naive T cells. The sequence derives from a human donor in good health. Some libraries in this study had Jurkat cell RNA spiked in. The CDR3 DNA reads as TGTGCCAGCAGTGTCTGGGTCGAGGACAATGGCTACACCTTC. It encodes CASSVWVEDNGYTF.